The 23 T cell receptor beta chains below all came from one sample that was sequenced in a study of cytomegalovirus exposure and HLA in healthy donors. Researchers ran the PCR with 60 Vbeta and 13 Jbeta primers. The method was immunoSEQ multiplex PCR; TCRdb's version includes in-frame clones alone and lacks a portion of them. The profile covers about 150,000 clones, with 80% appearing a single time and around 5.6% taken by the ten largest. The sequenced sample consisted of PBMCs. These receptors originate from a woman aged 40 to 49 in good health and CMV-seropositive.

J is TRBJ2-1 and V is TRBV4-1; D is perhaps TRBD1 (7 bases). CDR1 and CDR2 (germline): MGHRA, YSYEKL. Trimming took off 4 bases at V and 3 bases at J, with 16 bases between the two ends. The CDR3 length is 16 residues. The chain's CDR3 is CASSPQGGVGYNEQFF. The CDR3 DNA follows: TGCGCCAGCAGCCCTCAGGGGGGAGTCGGCTACAATGAGCAGTTCTTC.

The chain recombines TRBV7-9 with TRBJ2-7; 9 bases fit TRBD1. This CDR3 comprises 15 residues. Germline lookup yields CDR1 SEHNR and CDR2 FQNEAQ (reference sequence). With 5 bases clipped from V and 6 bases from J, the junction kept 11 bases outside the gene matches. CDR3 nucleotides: TGTGCCAGCAGCCCCTCGGGACAGGGTATAGGCGAGCAGTACTTC. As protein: CASSPSGQGIGEQYF.

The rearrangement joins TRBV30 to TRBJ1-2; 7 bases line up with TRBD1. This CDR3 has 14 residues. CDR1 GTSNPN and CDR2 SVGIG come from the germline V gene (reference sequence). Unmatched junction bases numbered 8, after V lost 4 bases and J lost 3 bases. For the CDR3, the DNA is TGTGCCTGGACAGAGACAGACAGGGACTATGGCTACACCTTC. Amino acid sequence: CAWTETDRDYGYTF.

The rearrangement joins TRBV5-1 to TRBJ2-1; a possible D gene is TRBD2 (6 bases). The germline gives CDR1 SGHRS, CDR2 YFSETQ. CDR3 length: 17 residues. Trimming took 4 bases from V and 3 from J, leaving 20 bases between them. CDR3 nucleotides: TGCGCCAGCAGCCCGCAGGCTGGGGACTTTAACTACAATGAGCAGTTCTTC. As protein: CASSPQAGDFNYNEQFF.

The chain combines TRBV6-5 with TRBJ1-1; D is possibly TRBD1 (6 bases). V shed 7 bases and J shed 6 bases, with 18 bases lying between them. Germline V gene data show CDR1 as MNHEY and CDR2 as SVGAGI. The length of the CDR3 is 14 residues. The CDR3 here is CASKGDPLGAEAFF. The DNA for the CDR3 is TGTGCCAGCAAGGGGGACCCCCTCGGGGCTGAAGCTTTCTTT.

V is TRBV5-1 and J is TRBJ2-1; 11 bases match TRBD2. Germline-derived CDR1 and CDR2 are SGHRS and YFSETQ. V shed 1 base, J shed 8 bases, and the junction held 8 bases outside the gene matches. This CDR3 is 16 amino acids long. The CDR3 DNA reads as TGCGCCAGCAGCTTGACTAGCGGGAGAAGAAGCGATGAGCAGTTCTTC. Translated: CASSLTSGRRSDEQFF.

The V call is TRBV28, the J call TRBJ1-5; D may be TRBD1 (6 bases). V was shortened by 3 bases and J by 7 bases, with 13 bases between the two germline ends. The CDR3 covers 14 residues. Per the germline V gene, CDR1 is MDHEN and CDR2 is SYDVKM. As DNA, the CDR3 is TGTGCCAGCAGTTTTGTTGGGGGGGGCCAGCCCCAGCATTTT. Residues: CASSFVGGGQPQHF.

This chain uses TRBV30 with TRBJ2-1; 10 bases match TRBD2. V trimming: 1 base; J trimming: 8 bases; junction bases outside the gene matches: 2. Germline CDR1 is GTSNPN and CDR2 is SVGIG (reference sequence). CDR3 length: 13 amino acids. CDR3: CAWSAGLADEQFF. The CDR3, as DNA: TGTGCCTGGAGTGCCGGACTAGCGGATGAGCAGTTCTTC.

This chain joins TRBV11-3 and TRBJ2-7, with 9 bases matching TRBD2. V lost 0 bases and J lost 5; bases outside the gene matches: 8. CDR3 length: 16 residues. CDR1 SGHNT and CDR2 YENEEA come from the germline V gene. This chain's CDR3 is CASSLELAGLVHEQYF. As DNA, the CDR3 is TGTGCCAGCAGCTTAGAACTAGCGGGTTTAGTCCACGAGCAGTACTTC.

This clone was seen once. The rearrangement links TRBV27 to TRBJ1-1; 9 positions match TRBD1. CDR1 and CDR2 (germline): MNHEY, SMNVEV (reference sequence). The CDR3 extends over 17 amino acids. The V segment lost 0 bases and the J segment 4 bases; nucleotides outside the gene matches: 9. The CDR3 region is CASSLSTGQGFGTEAFF. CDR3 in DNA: TGTGCCAGCAGTTTATCGACGGGACAGGGTTTCGGCACTGAAGCTTTCTTT.

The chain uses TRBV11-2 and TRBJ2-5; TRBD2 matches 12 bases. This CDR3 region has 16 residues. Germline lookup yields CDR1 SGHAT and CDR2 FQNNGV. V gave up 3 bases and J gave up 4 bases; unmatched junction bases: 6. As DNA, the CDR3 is TGTGCCAGCAGCTTCATTGCGGGACTAGCGGGAGAGACCCAGTACTTC. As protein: CASSFIAGLAGETQYF.

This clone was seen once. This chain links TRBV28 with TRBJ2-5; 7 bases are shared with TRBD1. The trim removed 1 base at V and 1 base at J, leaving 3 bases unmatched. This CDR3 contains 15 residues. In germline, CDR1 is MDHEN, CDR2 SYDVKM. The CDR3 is CASSLLGTAQETQYF. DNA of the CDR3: TGTGCCAGCAGTTTATTGGGGACAGCCCAAGAGACCCAGTACTTC.

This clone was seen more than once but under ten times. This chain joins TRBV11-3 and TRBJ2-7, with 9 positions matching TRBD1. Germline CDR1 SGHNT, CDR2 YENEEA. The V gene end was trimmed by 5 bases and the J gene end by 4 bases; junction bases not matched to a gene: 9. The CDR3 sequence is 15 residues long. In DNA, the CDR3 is TGTGCCAGCAGCAGAACAGGGGGCGGGGATTACGAGCAGTACTTC. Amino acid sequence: CASSRTGGGDYEQYF.

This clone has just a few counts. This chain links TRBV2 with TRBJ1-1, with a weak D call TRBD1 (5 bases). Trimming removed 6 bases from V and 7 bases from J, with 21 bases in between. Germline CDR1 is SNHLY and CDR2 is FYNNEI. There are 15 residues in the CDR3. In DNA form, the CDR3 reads TGTGCCAGCAGCACGAATGGGGTTGGACACAGTGAAGCTTTCTTT. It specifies CASSTNGVGHSEAFF.

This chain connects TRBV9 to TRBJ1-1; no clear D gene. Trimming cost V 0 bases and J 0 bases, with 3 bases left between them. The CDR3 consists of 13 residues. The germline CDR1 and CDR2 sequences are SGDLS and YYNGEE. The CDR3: CASSVDLNTEAFF. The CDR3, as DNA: TGTGCCAGCAGCGTAGACTTGAACACTGAAGCTTTCTTT.

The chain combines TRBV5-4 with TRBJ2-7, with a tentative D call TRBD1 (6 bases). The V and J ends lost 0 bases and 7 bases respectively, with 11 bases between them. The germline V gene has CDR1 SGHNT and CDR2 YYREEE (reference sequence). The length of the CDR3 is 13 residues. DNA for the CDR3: TGTGCCAGCAGCTTGGGGGGGCTGAGGGAGCAGTACTTC. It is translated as CASSLGGLREQYF.

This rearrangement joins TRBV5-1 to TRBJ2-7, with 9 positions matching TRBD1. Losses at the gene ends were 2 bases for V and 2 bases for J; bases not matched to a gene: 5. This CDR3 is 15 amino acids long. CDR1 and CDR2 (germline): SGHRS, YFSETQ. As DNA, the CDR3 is TGCGCCAGCAGCTTAGAACAGGGGGCAACCTACGAGCAGTACTTC. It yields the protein CASSLEQGATYEQYF.

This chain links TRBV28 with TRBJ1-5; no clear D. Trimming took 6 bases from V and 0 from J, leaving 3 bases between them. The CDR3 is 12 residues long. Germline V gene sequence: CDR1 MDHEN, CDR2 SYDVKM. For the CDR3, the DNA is TGTGCCAGCAGCGGTAGCAATCAGCCCCAGCATTTT. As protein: CASSGSNQPQHF.

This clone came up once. The CDR3 DNA reads as TGTGCCAGCAGCTTCGACAGGAGCTCCTACGAGCAGTACTTC. Translating gives CASSFDRSSYEQYF. The chain joins TRBV5-4 to TRBJ2-7; D is possibly TRBD1 (6 bases). The CDR3 has 14 residues. V was cut by 2 bases and J by 0 bases, with 9 bases left in between. The germline V gene has CDR1 SGHNT and CDR2 YYREEE (reference sequence).

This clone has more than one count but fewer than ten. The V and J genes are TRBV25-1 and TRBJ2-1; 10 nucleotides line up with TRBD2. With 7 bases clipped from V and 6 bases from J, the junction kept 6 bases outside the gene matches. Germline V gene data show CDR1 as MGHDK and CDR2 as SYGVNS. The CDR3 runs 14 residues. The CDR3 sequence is CASNSAGGPNEQFF. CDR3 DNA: TGTGCCAGCAACTCAGCGGGAGGGCCCAATGAGCAGTTCTTC.

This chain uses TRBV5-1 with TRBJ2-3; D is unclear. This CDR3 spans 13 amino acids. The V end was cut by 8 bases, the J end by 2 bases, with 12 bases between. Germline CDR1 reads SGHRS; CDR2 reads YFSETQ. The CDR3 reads CASTDSNTDTQYF. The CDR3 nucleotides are TGCGCCAGTACTGATAGCAACACAGATACGCAGTATTTT.

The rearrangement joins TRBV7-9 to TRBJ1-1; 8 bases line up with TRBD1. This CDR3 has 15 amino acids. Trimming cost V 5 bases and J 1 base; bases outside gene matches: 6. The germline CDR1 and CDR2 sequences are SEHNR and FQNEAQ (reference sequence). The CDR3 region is CASSQTGGANTEAFF. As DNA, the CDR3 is TGTGCCAGCAGCCAAACAGGGGGGGCGAACACTGAAGCTTTCTTT.

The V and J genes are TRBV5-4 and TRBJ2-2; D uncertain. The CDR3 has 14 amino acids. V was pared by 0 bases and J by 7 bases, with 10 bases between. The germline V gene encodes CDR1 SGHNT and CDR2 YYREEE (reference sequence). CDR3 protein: CASSLAGAYGELFF. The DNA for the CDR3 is TGTGCCAGCAGCTTGGCCGGTGCTTACGGGGAGCTGTTTTTT.